These 25 T cell receptor beta chains were all obtained from the same sample, sequenced in a study of blood T cell repertoires in COVID-19. Generated by immunoSEQ multiplex PCR, the TCRdb table keeps only in-frame clones and is missing some. The profile shows approximately 530,000 clones, 85% to 90% of them singletons. The specimen was peripheral blood. The receptors derive from a woman in her fifties or sixties with COVID-19, enrolled during active disease.

The chain is built from TRBV5-1 and TRBJ1-2; no definite D call. CDR1 is SGHRS and CDR2 is YFSETQ in the germline V gene. The CDR3 spans 14 residues. Trimming took off 0 bases at V and 12 bases at J, with 18 bases between the two ends. The DNA of the CDR3 is TGCGCCAGCAGCTTGGCCCCCCCGGAGGTCGCCCACACCTTC. Amino acid sequence: CASSLAPPEVAHTF.

V gene TRBV6-6 combines with J gene TRBJ1-5; D call uncertain. The germline gives CDR1 MNHNY, CDR2 SVGAGI (reference sequence). The CDR3 covers 15 residues. V lost 7 bases to trimming and J lost 2 bases, with 15 bases between them. The CDR3 sequence is CASNDHGGGNQPQHF. CDR3 DNA: TGTGCCAGCAACGACCACGGAGGCGGCAATCAGCCCCAGCATTTT.

A few counts support this clone. The junction and the germline gene differ at one end; a read error may be behind it. The chain combines TRBV2 with TRBJ1-3; no definite D call. Looked up from germline, CDR1 is SNHLY and CDR2 is FYNNEI. The CDR3 is 11 amino acids. The CDR3 sequence is CASSDPGRASF. The CDR3 DNA follows: TGTGCCAGCAGTGACCCCGGTAGAGCGAGTTTT.

This sequence joins TRBV19 and TRBJ2-1; tentative D call: TRBD2 (6 bases). This CDR3 is built from 15 residues. Germline values: CDR1 LNHDA, CDR2 SQIVND (reference sequence). V was cut by 8 bases and J by 0 bases, with 14 bases left in between. The CDR3 DNA is TGTGCCAGTTCAGCCCTGGGGGGCTCCTACAATGAGCAGTTCTTC. Translation gives CASSALGGSYNEQFF.

The rearrangement joins TRBV6-5 to TRBJ2-7; TRBD1 matches at 8 bases. Trimming removed 4 bases from V and 2 bases from J; junction bases left unmatched: 7. The CDR3 totals 15 residues. In germline, CDR1 is MNHEY, CDR2 SVGAGI. The CDR3 bases are TGTGCCAGCAGTTCCCCGACAGGGGTGGCCTACGAGCAGTACTTC. As protein: CASSSPTGVAYEQYF.

This rearrangement joins TRBV11-2 to TRBJ2-1; 8 positions match TRBD1. CDR1 and CDR2 (germline): SGHAT, FQNNGV. J gave up 3 bases and V 5 bases, and 6 bases lay outside the gene matches. This CDR3 is built from 15 residues. This CDR3 is CASSIQGVLYNEQFF. The DNA of the CDR3 is TGTGCCAGCAGCATACAGGGGGTTCTCTACAATGAGCAGTTCTTC.

The J gene is TRBJ1-2, the V gene TRBV10-3; D not certain. The ends were cut back, 4 bases at V and 6 bases at J, with 9 bases in the middle. This CDR3 has 12 amino acids. CDR1 and CDR2 (germline): ENHRY, SYGVKD. As DNA, the CDR3 is TGTGCCATCAGTGGGTCGGCGGATGGCTACACCTTC. Its translation is CAISGSADGYTF.

The gene calls are TRBV6-6 and TRBJ2-1; maybe TRBD1 (5 bases). The V gene lost 6 bases and the J gene lost 8 bases, with 14 bases spanning the gap. CDR3 size: 13 residues. CDR1 and CDR2 from the germline V gene are MNHNY and SVGAGI (reference sequence). CDR3 bases: TGTGCCAGCAGCCATGGGTTAGGGGATGAGCAGTTCTTC. It yields the protein CASSHGLGDEQFF.

The genes are TRBV27 and TRBJ1-6, with a tentative D call TRBD1 (6 bases). The germline V and J ends were trimmed by 5 bases and 6 bases, with 23 bases remaining between them. Germline CDR1 MNHEY, CDR2 SMNVEV (reference sequence). The CDR3 is 18 amino acids. Here the CDR3 DNA reads TGTGCCAGCAGTAGATACAGGGAAAACCTCACCCCTAATTCACCCCTCCACTTT. Residues: CASSRYRENLTPNSPLHF.

The rearrangement joins TRBV5-1 to TRBJ2-7; D gene ambiguous. There are 13 residues in the CDR3. Germline lookup yields CDR1 SGHRS and CDR2 YFSETQ. V gave up 4 bases and J gave up 3 bases, with 11 bases separating them. The CDR3 sequence is CASSTVTDYEQYF. In DNA form, the CDR3 reads TGCGCCAGCAGCACCGTGACTGACTACGAGCAGTACTTC.

The chain joins TRBV30 to TRBJ2-5; 12 nucleotides match TRBD2. This CDR3 is 17 amino acids long. With 2 bases clipped from V and 4 bases from J, the junction kept 11 bases outside the gene matches. Germline V gene sequence: CDR1 GTSNPN, CDR2 SVGIG (reference sequence). CDR3 in amino acids: CAWSSGPASGGAETQYF. The CDR3, as DNA: TGTGCCTGGAGTTCCGGACCGGCTAGCGGGGGGGCAGAGACCCAGTACTTC.

This chain connects TRBV25-1 to TRBJ1-1, with 8 nucleotides matching TRBD1. The germline V gene has CDR1 MGHDK and CDR2 SYGVNS. This CDR3 contains 13 residues. Germline trimming cut 6 bases from V and 6 bases from J; bases unmatched to any gene: 6. The CDR3 loop is CASRGQGVPEAFF. The CDR3 nucleotides are TGTGCCAGCAGAGGACAGGGAGTCCCTGAAGCTTTCTTT.

The chain joins TRBV6-2 or TRBV6-3 to TRBJ1-2, with 8 bases aligning to TRBD1. Losses at the gene ends were 6 bases for V and 0 bases for J; bases not matched to a gene: 3. Germline lookup yields CDR1 MNHEY and CDR2 SVGEGT. The CDR3 is 14 amino acids. CDR3 nucleotide sequence: TGTGCCAGCAGCCCACAGGGGGCTAACTATGGCTACACCTTC. This gives the protein CASSPQGANYGYTF.

This clone was seen just once. V is TRBV30 and J is TRBJ1-2, with 8 positions matching TRBD1. The CDR3 spans 13 residues. Trimming took 4 bases from V and 4 from J; bases not matched to a gene: 5. Germline-derived CDR1 and CDR2 are GTSNPN and SVGIG (reference sequence). The CDR3 protein is CAWKRDRLYGYTF. DNA for the CDR3: TGTGCCTGGAAGCGGGACAGGCTCTATGGCTACACCTTC.

This clone came up a few times. This chain uses TRBV10-1 with TRBJ1-2; D may be TRBD1 (5 bases). The CDR3 consists of 14 residues. CDR1 and CDR2 from the germline V gene are WNHNN and SYGVQD (reference sequence). V lost 6 bases to trimming and J lost 0 bases, with 11 bases between them. The DNA for the CDR3 is TGCGCCAGCAGCCGGGGGACCTCTAACTATGGCTACACCTTC. This codes for CASSRGTSNYGYTF.

The rearrangement joins TRBV9 to TRBJ2-7, with D unresolved. V dropped 4 bases and J dropped 0 bases, with 11 bases sitting between them. Germline-derived CDR1 and CDR2 are SGDLS and YYNGEE. The CDR3 sequence is 14 residues long. The CDR3 DNA follows: TGTGCCAGCAGCCCCCGGGTAACCTCCTACGAGCAGTACTTC. Amino acid sequence: CASSPRVTSYEQYF. The whole variable domain, filled in from reference TRBV9 and TRBJ2-7, reads DSGVTQTPKHLITATGQRVTLRCSPRSGDLSVYWYQQSLDQGLQFLIQYYNGEERAKGNILERFSAQQFPDLHSELNLSSLELGDSALYFCASSPRVTSYEQYFGPGTRLTVT.

The CDR3 loop is CASSQEPRDNGYTF. CDR3 nucleotides: TGTGCCAGCAGCCAAGAGCCCAGGGACAATGGCTACACCTTC. This chain joins TRBV3-1 (or the pseudogene TRBV3-2) and TRBJ1-2; perhaps TRBD1 as D (6 bases). Germline V gene sequence: CDR1 LGHDT, CDR2 YNNKEL (reference sequence). The CDR3 sequence is 14 residues long. Trimming took off 0 bases at V and 6 bases at J, with 11 bases between the two ends.

V is TRBV7-9 and J is TRBJ1-4; TRBD1 might be the D (6 bases). Germline CDR1 SEHNR, CDR2 FQNEAQ (reference sequence). This CDR3 region has 15 residues. The V end was cut by 0 bases, the J end by 3 bases, with 8 bases between. The CDR3 DNA is TGTGCCAGCAGCTTAGCCCAGGGGCCTAATGAAAAACTGTTTTTT. The encoded protein is CASSLAQGPNEKLFF.

This chain joins TRBV28 and TRBJ1-2, with 8 nucleotides matching TRBD1. Germline-derived CDR1 and CDR2 are MDHEN and SYDVKM. This CDR3 comprises 14 residues. Germline trimming cut 6 bases from V and 4 bases from J; bases unmatched to any gene: 7. CDR3 sequence: CASSSQTGAYGYTF. CDR3 coding DNA: TGTGCCAGCAGCTCCCAGACAGGGGCCTATGGCTACACCTTC.

The CDR3 here is CASSYGTGDTGELFF. DNA of the CDR3: TGTGCCAGCAGCTACGGGACAGGGGATACCGGGGAGCTGTTTTTT. This chain joins TRBV4-2 and TRBJ2-2; 10 bases agree with TRBD1. The CDR3 sequence is 15 residues long. Germline V gene data show CDR1 as LGHNA and CDR2 as YNFKEQ. The trim removed 5 bases at V and 5 bases at J, leaving 5 bases unmatched.

As DNA, the CDR3 is TGTGCCAGCAGTTTCGGAGGTAGCGGTAACAATGAGCAGTTCTTC. It translates to CASSFGGSGNNEQFF. The rearrangement joins TRBV6-6 to TRBJ2-1; D may be TRBD2 (6 bases). Looked up from germline, CDR1 is MNHNY and CDR2 is SVGAGI (reference sequence). The CDR3 length is 15 residues. Between the trimmed V and J ends, which lost 4 bases and 5 bases, there was a span of 15 bases.

This clone occurred once. This chain joins TRBV5-1 and TRBJ2-7; a possible D gene is TRBD1 (7 bases). The CDR3 contains 13 residues. V was clipped by 4 bases and J by 2 bases, with 10 bases between them. Per germline, CDR1 SGHRS and CDR2 YFSETQ. CDR3 residues: CASSRGTAYEQYF. The DNA of the CDR3 is TGCGCCAGCAGCCGGGGGACAGCCTACGAGCAGTACTTC.

CDR3 coding DNA: TGTGCTAGTGGCCTGACGGACAGGGGGCCTGGAAACACCATATATTTT. This translates into CASGLTDRGPGNTIYF. This chain links TRBV12-5 with TRBJ1-3; 11 nucleotides match TRBD1. CDR1 and CDR2 (germline): LGHNT, FRNRAP. This CDR3 comprises 16 residues. V lost 6 bases to trimming and J lost 2 bases; unmatched junction nucleotides: 6.

The chain uses TRBV21-1 and TRBJ2-3; the D segment call TRBD1 is taken from the table without a DNA check. TRBV21-1 is classified as a pseudogene. The CDR3 runs to 14 residues. The CDR3 nucleotides read TGTGCCAGCAGCAAACGACAGTCCACAGATACGCAGTATTTT. Translating it yields CASSKRQSTDTQYF.

CDR3 DNA sequence: TGTGCCAGCACCCCGCGGGGGGCGGAGACCCAGTACTTC. The encoded protein is CASTPRGAETQYF. The chain recombines TRBV2 with TRBJ2-5, with 8 bases fitting TRBD2. Germline CDR1 is SNHLY and CDR2 is FYNNEI. V lost 7 bases, J lost 5 bases, and 6 bases stayed unmatched. The CDR3 length is 13 residues.